This T cell receptor beta chain originates from a study of blood T cell repertoires in COVID-19. Study background: Acute and convalescent COVID-19 samples came from the United States, Italy and Spain. Sources were T cells, B-cell-depleted T cells, or PBMCs; the material itself was cDNA or gDNA.

Per the original methods: Estimation of nucleated cell counts relied on the amplification of reference gene primers. Here immunoSEQ multiplex PCR was the method, and the copy in TCRdb shows in-frame clones only, minus some. The D gene and trimming were derived from the DNA, and the V and J assignments and clone size from that table. Among roughly 350,000 clones listed, around 85% were seen once. Germline V gene data show CDR1 as SEHNR and CDR2 as FQNEAQ (reference sequence). With 0 bases clipped from V and 0 bases from J, the junction kept 4 bases outside the gene matches. This CDR3 is 16 amino acids long.

This TCR derives from a woman aged 18-29 years with acute or convalescent COVID-19. The J gene is TRBJ2-7, the V gene TRBV7-9, with 8 nucleotides matching TRBD2. Sequencing was done on a sample of peripheral blood. The CDR3 nucleotides are TGTGCCAGCAGCTTAGCGCAAGGACTAGCCTCCTACGAGCAGTACTTC. Amino acids: CASSLAQGLASYEQYF. The full variable domain, its missing parts supplied by reference TRBV7-9 and TRBJ2-7, is DTGVSQNPRHKITKRGQNVTFRCDPISEHNRLYWYRQTLGQGPEFLTYFQNEAQLEKSRLLSDRFSAERPKGSFSTLEIQRTEQGDSAMYLCASSLAQGLASYEQYFGPGTRLTVT.